This section outlines one T cell receptor beta chain sequence together with its context. The data were taken from a study of CD4+ T cells in melanoma. Using immunoSEQ multiplex PCR, the repertoire was profiled, and TCRdb retains in-frame clones only, with some absent. The sample shows fewer than 11,000 clones, about two thirds of them seen only once. With 2 bases removed from V and 3 bases from J, the gap between germline ends came to 7 bases. This CDR3 contains 14 residues. Germline V lookup: CDR1 KGHSH, CDR2 LQKENI. The source material was cells from a culture (not recorded whether cultured in vitro). The TCR originated in a human donor with melanoma. V and J are TRBV18 and TRBJ2-2; no firm D call. The CDR3: CASSPRRDTGELFF. For the CDR3, the DNA is TGTGCCAGCTCACCAAGGAGAGACACCGGGGAGCTGTTTTTT.